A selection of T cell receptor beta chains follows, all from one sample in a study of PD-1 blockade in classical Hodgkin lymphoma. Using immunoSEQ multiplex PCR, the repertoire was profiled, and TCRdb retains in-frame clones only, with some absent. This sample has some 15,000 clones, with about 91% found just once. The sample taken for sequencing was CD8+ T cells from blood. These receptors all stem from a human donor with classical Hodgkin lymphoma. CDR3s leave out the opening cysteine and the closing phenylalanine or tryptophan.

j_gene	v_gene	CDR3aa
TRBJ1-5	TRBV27	ASRGGTVDQPQH
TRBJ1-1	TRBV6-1	ASSDGTGRVGAF
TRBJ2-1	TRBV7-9	ASSSTSWEYNEQF
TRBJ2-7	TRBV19	ASSIILAYEQY
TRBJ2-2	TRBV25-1	ASGGGITGELF
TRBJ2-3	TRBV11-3	ASSLALAGADTQY
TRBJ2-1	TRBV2	ASSEAQGGEQF
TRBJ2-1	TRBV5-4	ASSSKTGTKDNEQF
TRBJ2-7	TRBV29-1	SVLLAVSYEQY
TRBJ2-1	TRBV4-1	ASSQVAGGLGNYNEQF
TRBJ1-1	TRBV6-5	ASSYADRANTEAF
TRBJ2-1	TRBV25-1	ASSDSRGDEQF
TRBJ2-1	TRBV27	ASSSLNTGGSSYNEQF
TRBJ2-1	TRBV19	ASTLAGDGYNEQF
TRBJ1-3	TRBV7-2	ASSLGGLGNTIY
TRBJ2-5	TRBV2	ASSEILGPQETQY
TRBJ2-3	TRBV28	ASSLDPRADTQY
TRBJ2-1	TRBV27	ASRNGAGGYNEQF
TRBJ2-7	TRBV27	ASRGLGYYEQY
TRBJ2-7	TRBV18	ASSPDSTAYEQY
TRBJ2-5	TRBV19	ASSHSIGLMPLSQETQY
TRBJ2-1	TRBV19	ASRMDSLTSQF
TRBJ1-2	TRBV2	ARRGLNPGLANYGYT
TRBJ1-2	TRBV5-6	ASSLGDAGKYGYT
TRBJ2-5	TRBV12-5	ASGSRPRGRPGETQY
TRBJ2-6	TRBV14	ASSQDLGFSGANVLT
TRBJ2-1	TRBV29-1	SGIRGGEQF
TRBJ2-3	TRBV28	ASSSLDGLAGEDTQY
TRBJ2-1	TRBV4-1	ASSQSTGRLASYNEQF
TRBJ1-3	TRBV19	ASSSTINSGNTIY
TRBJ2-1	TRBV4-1	ASSQEDPAWTSYNEQF
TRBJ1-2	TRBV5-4	ASSLGLQGANYGYT
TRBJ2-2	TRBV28	ASSSGVRAGELF
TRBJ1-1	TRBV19	ASRWKGTTEAF
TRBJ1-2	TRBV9	ASSVVSGKGYT
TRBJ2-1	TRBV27	ASSRTGRGNEQF
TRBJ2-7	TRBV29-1	SVYAGTGYEQY
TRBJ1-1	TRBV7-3	ASSLEGMNEAF
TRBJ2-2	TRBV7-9	ASSGLGQVYTGELF
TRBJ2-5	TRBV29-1	SVEGWAEETQY
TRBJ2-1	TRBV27	ASSKPGLAGGTYNEQF
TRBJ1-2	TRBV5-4	ASSSTGGDYGYT